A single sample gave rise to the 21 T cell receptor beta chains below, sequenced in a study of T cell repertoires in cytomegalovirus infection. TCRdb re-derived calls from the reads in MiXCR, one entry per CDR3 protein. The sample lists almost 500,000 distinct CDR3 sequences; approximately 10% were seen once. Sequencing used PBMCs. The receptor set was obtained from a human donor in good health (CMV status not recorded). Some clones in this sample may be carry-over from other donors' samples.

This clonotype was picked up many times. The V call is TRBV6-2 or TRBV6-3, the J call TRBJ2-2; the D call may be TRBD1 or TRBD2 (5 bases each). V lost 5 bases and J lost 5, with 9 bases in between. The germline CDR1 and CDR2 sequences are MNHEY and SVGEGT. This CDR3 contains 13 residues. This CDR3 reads CASSRGATGELFF. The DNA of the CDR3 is TGTGCCAGCAGTAGGGGAGCGACCGGGGAGCTGTTTTTT.

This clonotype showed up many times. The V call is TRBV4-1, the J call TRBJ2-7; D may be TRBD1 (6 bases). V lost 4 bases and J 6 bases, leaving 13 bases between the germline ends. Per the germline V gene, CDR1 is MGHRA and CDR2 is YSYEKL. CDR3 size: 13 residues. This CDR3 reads CASSRGQLSEQYF. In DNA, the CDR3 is TGCGCCAGCAGCCGGGGGCAGCTGAGCGAGCAGTACTTC.

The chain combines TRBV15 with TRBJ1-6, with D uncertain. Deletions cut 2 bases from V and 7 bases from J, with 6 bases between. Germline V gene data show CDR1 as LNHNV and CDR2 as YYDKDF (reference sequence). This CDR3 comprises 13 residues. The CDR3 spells CATSRTRNSPLHF. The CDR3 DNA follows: TGTGCCACCAGCAGAACCAGGAATTCACCCCTCCACTTT.

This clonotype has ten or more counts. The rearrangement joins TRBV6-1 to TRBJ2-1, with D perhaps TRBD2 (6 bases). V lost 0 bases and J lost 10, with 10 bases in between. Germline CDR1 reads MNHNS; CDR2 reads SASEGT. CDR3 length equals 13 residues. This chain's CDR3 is CASSEARGGEQFF. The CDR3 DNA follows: TGTGCCAGCAGTGAAGCGCGGGGAGGAGAGCAGTTCTTC.

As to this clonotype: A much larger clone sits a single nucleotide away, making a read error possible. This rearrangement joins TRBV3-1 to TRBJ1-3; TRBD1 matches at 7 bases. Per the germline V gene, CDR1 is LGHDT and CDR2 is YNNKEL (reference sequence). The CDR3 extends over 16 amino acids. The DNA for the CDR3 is TGTGCCAGCAGCCTCGGGACAGCTTCTCCTGGAAACACCAGATATTTT. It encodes CASSLGTASPGNTRYF.

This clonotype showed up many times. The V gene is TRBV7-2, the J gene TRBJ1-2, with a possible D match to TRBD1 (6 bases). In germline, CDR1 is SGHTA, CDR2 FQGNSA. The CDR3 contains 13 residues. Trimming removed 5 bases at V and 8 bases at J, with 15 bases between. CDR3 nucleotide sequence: TGTGCCAGCAGCGACCAGGGGAGGGGGGGCTACACCTTC. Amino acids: CASSDQGRGGYTF.

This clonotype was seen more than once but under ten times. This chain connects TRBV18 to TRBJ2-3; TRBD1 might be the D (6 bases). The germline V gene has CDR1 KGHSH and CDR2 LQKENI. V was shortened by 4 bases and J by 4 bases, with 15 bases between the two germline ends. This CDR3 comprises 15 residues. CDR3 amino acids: CASSQQGLGADTQYF. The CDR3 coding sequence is TGTGCCAGCTCACAACAGGGATTAGGAGCAGATACGCAGTATTTT.

As DNA, the CDR3 is TGCAGTGCTAGGGCCAGCCTTCTCAATCAGCCCCAGCATTTT. Protein sequence: CSARASLLNQPQHF. The rearrangement links TRBV20-1 to TRBJ1-5; unclear D gene. CDR1 is DFQATT and CDR2 is SNEGSKA in the germline V gene (reference sequence). V lost 3 bases, J lost 3 bases, and 12 bases lay in between. This CDR3 contains 14 residues.

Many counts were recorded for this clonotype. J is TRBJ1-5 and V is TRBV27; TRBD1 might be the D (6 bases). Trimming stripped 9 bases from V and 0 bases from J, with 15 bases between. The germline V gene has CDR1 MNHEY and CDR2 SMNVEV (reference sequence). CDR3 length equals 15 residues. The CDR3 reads CASKTGQPSNQPQHF. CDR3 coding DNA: TGTGCCAGTAAAACCGGACAGCCTAGCAATCAGCCCCAGCATTTT.

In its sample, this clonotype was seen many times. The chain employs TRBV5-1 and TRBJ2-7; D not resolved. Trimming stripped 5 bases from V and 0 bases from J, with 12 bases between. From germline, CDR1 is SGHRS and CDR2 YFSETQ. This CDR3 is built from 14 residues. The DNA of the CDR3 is TGCGCCAGCAGTTTAATCTGGGACTCCTACGAGCAGTACTTC. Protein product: CASSLIWDSYEQYF.

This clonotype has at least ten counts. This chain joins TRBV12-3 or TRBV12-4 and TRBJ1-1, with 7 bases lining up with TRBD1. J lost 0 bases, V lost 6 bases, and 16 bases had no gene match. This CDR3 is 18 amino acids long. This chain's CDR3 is CASSVDRELQRLNTEAFF. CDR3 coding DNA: TGTGCCAGCAGCGTCGACAGGGAACTTCAGAGGTTGAACACTGAAGCTTTCTTT.

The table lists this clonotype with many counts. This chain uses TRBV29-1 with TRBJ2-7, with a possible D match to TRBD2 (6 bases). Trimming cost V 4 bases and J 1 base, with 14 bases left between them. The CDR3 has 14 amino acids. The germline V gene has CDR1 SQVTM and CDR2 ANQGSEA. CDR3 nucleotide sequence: TGCAGCGTTGCTGTTAGGCGGGATTCCTACGAGCAGTACTTC. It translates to CSVAVRRDSYEQYF.

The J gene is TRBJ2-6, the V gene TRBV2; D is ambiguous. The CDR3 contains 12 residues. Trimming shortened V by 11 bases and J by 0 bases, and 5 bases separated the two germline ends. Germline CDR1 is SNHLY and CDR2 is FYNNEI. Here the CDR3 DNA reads TGTGCCGGCCACTCTGGGGCCAACGTCCTGACTTTC. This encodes CAGHSGANVLTF.

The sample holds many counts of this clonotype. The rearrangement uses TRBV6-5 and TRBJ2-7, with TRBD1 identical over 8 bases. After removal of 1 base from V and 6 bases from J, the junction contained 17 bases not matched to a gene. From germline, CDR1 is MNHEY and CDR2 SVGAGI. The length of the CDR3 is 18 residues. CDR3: CASSYLDRVRLLPLEQYF. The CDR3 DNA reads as TGTGCCAGCAGTTACTTGGACAGGGTGAGGCTCCTACCGCTCGAGCAGTACTTC.

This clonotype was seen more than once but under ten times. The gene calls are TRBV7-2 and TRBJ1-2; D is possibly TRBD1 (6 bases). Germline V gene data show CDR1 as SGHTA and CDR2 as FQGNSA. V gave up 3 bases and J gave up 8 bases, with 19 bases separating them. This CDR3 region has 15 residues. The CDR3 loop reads CASSLLGRGSEGYTF. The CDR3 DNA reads TGTGCCAGCAGCTTGTTGGGCAGGGGATCGGAGGGCTACACCTTC.

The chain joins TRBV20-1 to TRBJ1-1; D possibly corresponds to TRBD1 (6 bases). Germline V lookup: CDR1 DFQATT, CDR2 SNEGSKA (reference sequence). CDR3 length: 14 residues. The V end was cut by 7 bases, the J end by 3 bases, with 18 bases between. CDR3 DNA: TGCAGTGTTCCCGTCGGGGAGGGGGACACTGAAGCTTTCTTT. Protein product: CSVPVGEGDTEAFF.

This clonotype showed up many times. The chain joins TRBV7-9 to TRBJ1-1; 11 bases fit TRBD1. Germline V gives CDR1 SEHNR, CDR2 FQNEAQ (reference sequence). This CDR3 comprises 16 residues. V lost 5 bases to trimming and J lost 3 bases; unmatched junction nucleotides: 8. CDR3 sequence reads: CASSLGQGAGYTEAFF. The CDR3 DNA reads TGTGCCAGCAGCCTCGGACAGGGGGCCGGGTACACTGAAGCTTTCTTT.

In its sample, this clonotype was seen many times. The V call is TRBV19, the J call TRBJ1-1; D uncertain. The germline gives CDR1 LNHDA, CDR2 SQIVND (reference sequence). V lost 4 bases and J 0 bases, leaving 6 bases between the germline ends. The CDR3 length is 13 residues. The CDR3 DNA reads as TGTGCCAGTAGTACCACAATGAACACTGAAGCTTTCTTT. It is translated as CASSTTMNTEAFF.

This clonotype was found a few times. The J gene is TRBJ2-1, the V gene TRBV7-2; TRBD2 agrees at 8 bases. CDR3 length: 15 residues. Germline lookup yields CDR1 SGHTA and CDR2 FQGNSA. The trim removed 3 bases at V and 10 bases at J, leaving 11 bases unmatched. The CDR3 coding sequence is TGTGCCAGCAGCTTGGGACTAGGGGTTTGGTCGGAGCAGTTCTTC. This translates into CASSLGLGVWSEQFF.

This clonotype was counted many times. The CDR3 loop is CASSLEWGEETQYF. The CDR3 DNA reads as TGTGCCAGCAGCTTGGAATGGGGGGAAGAGACCCAGTACTTC. V usage is TRBV5-8 and J usage is TRBJ2-5, with a weak D call TRBD2 (6 bases). The germline V gene has CDR1 SGHTS and CDR2 YDEGEE. The CDR3 extends over 14 amino acids. Trimming took 0 bases from V and 3 from J, leaving 9 bases between them.

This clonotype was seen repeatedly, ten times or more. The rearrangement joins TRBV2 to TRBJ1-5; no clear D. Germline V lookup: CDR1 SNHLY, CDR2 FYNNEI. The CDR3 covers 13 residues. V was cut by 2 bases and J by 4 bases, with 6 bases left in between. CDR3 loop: CASSEHFNQPQHF. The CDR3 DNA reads TGTGCCAGCAGTGAACACTTTAATCAGCCCCAGCATTTT.